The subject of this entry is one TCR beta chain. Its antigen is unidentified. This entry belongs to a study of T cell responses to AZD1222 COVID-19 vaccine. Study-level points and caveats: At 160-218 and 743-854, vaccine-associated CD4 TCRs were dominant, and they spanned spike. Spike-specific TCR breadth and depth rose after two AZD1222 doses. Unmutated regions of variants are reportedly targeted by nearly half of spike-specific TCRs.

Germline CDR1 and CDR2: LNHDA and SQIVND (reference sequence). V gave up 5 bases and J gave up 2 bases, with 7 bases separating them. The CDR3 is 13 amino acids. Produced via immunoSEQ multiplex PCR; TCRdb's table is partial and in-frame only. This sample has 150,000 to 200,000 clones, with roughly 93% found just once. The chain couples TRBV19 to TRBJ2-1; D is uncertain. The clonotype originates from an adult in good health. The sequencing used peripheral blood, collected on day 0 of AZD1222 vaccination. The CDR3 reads CASSFPPYNEQFF. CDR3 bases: TGTGCCAGTAGTTTCCCCCCCTACAATGAGCAGTTCTTC.